These T cell receptor beta chains were read from a single sample in a study of technical replicates of blood from several donors. Only in-frame clones appear in the TCRdb table, and some are missing; sequencing was by immunoSEQ multiplex PCR. The repertoire holds more than 75,000 clones, with about 92% as singletons. Sequencing was done on a sample of T cells isolated from PBMCs. These receptors were collected from a human donor in good health. Both conserved end residues are part of each CDR3. A D gene is named only where the DNA matches it firmly. A clone size is listed for some rows: how often the clone was seen (once, few, many), or a class if it is expanded.

J: TRBJ2-2; V: TRBV19; D: .; size: .; DNA: TGTGCCAGTACGCTTATAGCGACAACGAACACCGGGGAGCTGTTTTTT; CDR3: CASTLIATTNTGELFF
J: TRBJ1-1; V: TRBV13; D: TRBD1; size: .; DNA: TGTGCCAGCAGCGCTGCGGGACAGACCGTGAACACTGAAGCTTTCTTT; CDR3: CASSAAGQTVNTEAFF
J: TRBJ2-5; V: TRBV20-1; D: TRBD1; size: once; DNA: TGCAGTGCTCGACAGGGGGAGACCCAGTACTTC; CDR3: CSARQGETQYF
J: TRBJ1-5; V: TRBV19; D: .; size: .; DNA: TGTGCCAGTAGTATTCGTTACGGGGGGCGAAGCAATCAGCCCCAGCATTTT; CDR3: CASSIRYGGRSNQPQHF
J: TRBJ2-5; V: TRBV5-1; D: TRBD2; size: .; DNA: TGCGCCAGCAGCTTTTGGGGACTAGGGGCAGAGACCCAGTACTTC; CDR3: CASSFWGLGAETQYF
J: TRBJ2-5; V: TRBV5-4; D: TRBD1; size: few; DNA: TGTGCCAGCAGCTTGGACAGGGGAGAGACCCAGTACTTC; CDR3: CASSLDRGETQYF
J: TRBJ1-6; V: TRBV30; D: .; size: .; DNA: TGTGCCTGGAGTATGGCCCGGGGGACCTATAATTCACCCCTCCACTTT; CDR3: CAWSMARGTYNSPLHF
J: TRBJ2-2; V: TRBV6-4; D: TRBD2; size: .; DNA: TGTGCCAGCAGTGACGAAGCGGGAGTTTCGGGGGAGCTGTTTTTT; CDR3: CASSDEAGVSGELFF
J: TRBJ2-5; V: TRBV10-2; D: .; size: .; DNA: TGCGCCAGCAGGCAGGGGAGTTCGTTCGCGGAGACCCAGTACTTC; CDR3: CASRQGSSFAETQYF
J: TRBJ2-7; V: TRBV29-1; D: .; size: .; DNA: TGCAGTACCGGGACTCACTACGGTCAGTACTTC; CDR3: CSTGTHYGQYF
J: TRBJ1-1; V: TRBV27; D: .; size: .; DNA: TGTGCCAGCAGTTTTTATGGGGCAGATGAAGCTTTCTTT; CDR3: CASSFYGADEAFF
J: TRBJ1-6; V: TRBV6-1; D: .; size: .; DNA: TGTGCCAGCAGTGAAGCGTTAAGGACTCGCTATAATTCACCCCTCCACTTT; CDR3: CASSEALRTRYNSPLHF
J: TRBJ2-2; V: TRBV29-1; D: .; size: once; DNA: TGCAGCGTTGAACCCCAGGTAGCCGGGGAGCTGTTTTTT; CDR3: CSVEPQVAGELFF
J: TRBJ1-3; V: TRBV6-1; D: .; size: .; DNA: TGTGCCAGCAGAGGGGTCTCTGGAAACACCATATATTTT; CDR3: CASRGVSGNTIYF
J: TRBJ1-1; V: TRBV29-1; D: .; size: .; DNA: TGCAGCGTTGTGGTCAGGGAGGTCGTGAACACTGAAGCTTTCTTT; CDR3: CSVVVREVVNTEAFF
J: TRBJ2-7; V: TRBV5-4; D: TRBD1; size: .; DNA: TGTGCCAGCAGCCCGACAGGGGGACGACGCGAGCAGTACTTC; CDR3: CASSPTGGRREQYF
J: TRBJ1-5; V: TRBV5-8; D: .; size: .; DNA: TGTGCCAGCAGCTTGGACGGACATAGCAATCAGCCCCAGCATTTT; CDR3: CASSLDGHSNQPQHF
J: TRBJ1-2; V: TRBV19; D: TRBD1; size: .; DNA: TGTGCCAGTATCGGACAGGCCTCCGATAACTATGGCTACACCTTC; CDR3: CASIGQASDNYGYTF
J: TRBJ2-2; V: TRBV4-1; D: .; size: .; DNA: TGCGCCAGCAGCCCCATATTGAGGAACATCAACACCGGGGAGCTGTTTTTT; CDR3: CASSPILRNINTGELFF
J: TRBJ2-7; V: TRBV6-1; D: TRBD2; size: .; DNA: TGTGCCAGCAACCTACTAGCGCCCATTGACGAGCAGTACTTC; CDR3: CASNLLAPIDEQYF
J: TRBJ2-1; V: TRBV2; D: .; size: once; DNA: TGTGCCAGCAGTGGAGCTAAGGGGTACCATGAGCAGTTCTTC; CDR3: CASSGAKGYHEQFF
J: TRBJ2-5; V: TRBV4-2; D: .; size: .; DNA: TGTGCCAGCAGCCTGAGGGGGCAAGAGACCCAGTACTTC; CDR3: CASSLRGQETQYF
J: TRBJ2-1; V: TRBV7-8; D: .; size: .; DNA: TGTGCCAGCAGCTTAATTCCAGGGGGGAATGAGCAGTTCTTC; CDR3: CASSLIPGGNEQFF
J: TRBJ2-3; V: TRBV7-9; D: TRBD2; size: .; DNA: TGTGCCAGCAGCTCCGGGACTAGCCCCATGGGCGTCACAGATACGCAGTATTTT; CDR3: CASSSGTSPMGVTDTQYF
J: TRBJ2-3; V: TRBV27; D: .; size: .; DNA: TGTGCCAGCAGCGGCCGGTATAGAAATGGAGGGCAGTATTTT; CDR3: CASSGRYRNGGQYF
J: TRBJ2-1; V: TRBV6-6; D: TRBD2; size: .; DNA: TGTGCCAGCTTGGGACTAGCGCCCGACAATGAGCAGTTCTTC; CDR3: CASLGLAPDNEQFF
J: TRBJ1-2; V: TRBV5-1; D: TRBD1; size: .; DNA: TGCGCCAGCAGAAAGGTGGACAGGGGCTTCTATGGCTACACCTTC; CDR3: CASRKVDRGFYGYTF
J: TRBJ1-5; V: TRBV5-1; D: .; size: .; DNA: TGCGCCAGCAGCCCCCAACCCGGACAGAGCAATCAGCCCCAGCATTTT; CDR3: CASSPQPGQSNQPQHF
J: TRBJ2-1; V: TRBV6-5; D: TRBD2; size: .; DNA: TGTGCCAGCAGTTTTAGCGGGGGTTCCTACAATGAGCAGTTCTTC; CDR3: CASSFSGGSYNEQFF
J: TRBJ1-5; V: TRBV6-1; D: .; size: .; DNA: TGTGCCAGCAGTGGCCGGGATTTAGGTCAGCCCCAGCATTTT; CDR3: CASSGRDLGQPQHF
J: TRBJ2-7; V: TRBV7-8; D: .; size: .; DNA: TGTGCCAGCAGCTTACCCAGGGTTTCCTACGAGCAGTACTTC; CDR3: CASSLPRVSYEQYF
J: TRBJ2-3; V: TRBV7-9; D: .; size: .; DNA: TGTGCCAGCAGCTTCCGACAGTTAAGGAAGCCAGATACGCAGTATTTT; CDR3: CASSFRQLRKPDTQYF
J: TRBJ2-7; V: TRBV6-6; D: .; size: once; DNA: TGTGCCAGCAGTTACTCGATCGTGTCGACGGGAGCCGAGCAGTACTTC; CDR3: CASSYSIVSTGAEQYF
J: TRBJ2-5; V: TRBV4-1; D: .; size: .; DNA: TGCGCCAGCAGCCATCCCGCCGGGGAGACCCAGTACTTC; CDR3: CASSHPAGETQYF
J: TRBJ2-7; V: TRBV10-3; D: .; size: .; DNA: TGTGCCATCAGTGAGTCGTTTACAGGGATGTCCTTGGAGCAGTACTTC; CDR3: CAISESFTGMSLEQYF
J: TRBJ1-1; V: TRBV28; D: .; size: .; DNA: TGTGCCAGCCTGATCAGGGAGAACACTGAAGCTTTCTTT; CDR3: CASLIRENTEAFF
J: TRBJ2-3; V: TRBV2; D: TRBD1; size: once; DNA: TGTGCCAGCAGTTTAGGGGGGACAGGCCCAGATACGCAGTATTTT; CDR3: CASSLGGTGPDTQYF
J: TRBJ1-1; V: TRBV6-1; D: .; size: .; DNA: TGTGCCAGCAGTGAAGCCCCCGGGACTGAAGCTTTCTTT; CDR3: CASSEAPGTEAFF
J: TRBJ1-1; V: TRBV5-6; D: .; size: .; DNA: TGTGCCAGCATCCTGGGCGGGGGGAGGACTGAAGCTTTCTTT; CDR3: CASILGGGRTEAFF
J: TRBJ2-1; V: TRBV28; D: .; size: .; DNA: TGTGCCAGCAGATGGTTAGCGGCCTCCTACAATGAGCAGTTCTTC; CDR3: CASRWLAASYNEQFF
J: TRBJ2-5; V: TRBV9; D: .; size: .; DNA: TGTGCCAGCAGCTCCTCTCCTCAAGAGACCCAGTACTTC; CDR3: CASSSSPQETQYF
J: TRBJ1-2; V: TRBV16; D: TRBD1; size: .; DNA: TGTGCCAGCAGCCACTCCCGGGACAGGGTCCGTGGCTACACCTTC; CDR3: CASSHSRDRVRGYTF
J: TRBJ1-2; V: TRBV5-1; D: .; size: .; DNA: TGCGCCAGCAGCTTGGTCGGGAGGGCTGAGGACTATGGCTACACCTTC; CDR3: CASSLVGRAEDYGYTF
J: TRBJ1-5; V: TRBV2; D: TRBD1; size: .; DNA: TGTGCCAGCAGTGAAATGTTGGGACAGGGAAATAGAGCAAATCAGCCCCAGCATTTT; CDR3: CASSEMLGQGNRANQPQHF
J: TRBJ1-1; V: TRBV19; D: .; size: .; DNA: TGTGCCAGTACCGGGACTGAAGCTTTCTTT; CDR3: CASTGTEAFF
J: TRBJ1-3; V: TRBV19; D: .; size: few; DNA: TGTGCCAGTAGTAGGTGGGGACAAGCTGGAAACACCATATATTTT; CDR3: CASSRWGQAGNTIYF
J: TRBJ1-1; V: TRBV18; D: TRBD1; size: .; DNA: TGTGCCAGCTCACAGGACAGGGGGCAAGGCGGAGCTTTCTTT; CDR3: CASSQDRGQGGAFF
J: TRBJ2-1; V: TRBV5-1; D: TRBD2; size: .; DNA: TGCGCCAGCAGCCCTGGACTAGCGGGCCCGACGGAGCAGTTCTTC; CDR3: CASSPGLAGPTEQFF
J: TRBJ1-5; V: TRBV19; D: .; size: .; DNA: TGTGCCAGTAGTATTACCCTAACAGGGAATGGCAATCAGCCCCAGCATTTT; CDR3: CASSITLTGNGNQPQHF